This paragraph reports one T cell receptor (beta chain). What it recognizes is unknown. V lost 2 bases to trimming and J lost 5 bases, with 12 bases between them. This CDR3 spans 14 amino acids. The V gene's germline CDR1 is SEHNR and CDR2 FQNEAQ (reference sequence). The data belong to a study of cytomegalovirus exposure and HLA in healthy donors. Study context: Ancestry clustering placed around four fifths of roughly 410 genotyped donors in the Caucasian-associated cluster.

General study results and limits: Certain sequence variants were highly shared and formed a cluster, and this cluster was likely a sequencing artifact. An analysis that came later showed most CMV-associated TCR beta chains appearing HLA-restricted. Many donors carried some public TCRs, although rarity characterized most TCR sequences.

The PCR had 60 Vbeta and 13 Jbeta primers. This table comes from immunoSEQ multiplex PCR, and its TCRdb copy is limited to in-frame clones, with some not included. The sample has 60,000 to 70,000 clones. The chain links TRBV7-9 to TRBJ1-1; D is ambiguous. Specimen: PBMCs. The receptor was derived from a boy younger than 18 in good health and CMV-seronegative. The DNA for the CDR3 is TGTGCCAGCAGCTTAAGGAGGGCGGGAACTGAAGCTTTCTTT. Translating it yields CASSLRRAGTEAFF.